The rows below give T cell receptor beta chains drawn from one sample of a study of T cell changes during pregnancy in multiple sclerosis. Produced via immunoSEQ multiplex PCR; TCRdb's table is partial and in-frame only. Among approximately 36,000 clones, about 92% were seen once, and the ten largest hold approximately 0.44%. The input for sequencing was CD4+ T cells from peripheral blood mononuclear cells, taken in the first trimester of pregnancy. The receptors were gathered from a female donor with multiple sclerosis, enrolled in a pregnancy study. Each CDR3 is given with its conserved first and last residue. Fields, in order: clone size, V gene, D gene, J gene, CDR3 protein, CDR3 DNA. A D gene is named only where the DNA matches it firmly. Not every row has a clone size; where given, it reads once, few, many or a size class.

>.|TRBV5-1|TRBD2|TRBJ2-7
CASSWEPTSGTPYEQYF
TGCGCCAGCAGCTGGGAGCCAACTAGCGGGACCCCCTACGAGCAGTACTTC
>.|TRBV5-1|.|TRBJ2-6
CASAGTTGANVLTF
TGCGCCAGCGCGGGGACCACTGGGGCCAACGTCCTGACTTTC
>.|TRBV5-4|TRBD1|TRBJ1-2
CASSVPLQDRGREDVGYTF
TGTGCCAGCAGCGTCCCCCTTCAGGACAGGGGACGAGAGGATGTTGGCTACACCTTC
>.|TRBV18|.|TRBJ1-1
CASSRLQPNTEAFF
TGTGCCAGCTCACGACTACAGCCGAACACTGAAGCTTTCTTT
>.|TRBV30|.|TRBJ1-5
CAWSAGRGDYSNQPQHF
TGTGCCTGGAGTGCCGGCCGGGGGGATTATAGCAATCAGCCCCAGCATTTT
>.|TRBV15|.|TRBJ2-1
CATSRPHSHEQFF
TGTGCCACCAGCAGACCCCACAGCCATGAGCAGTTCTTC
>.|TRBV2|.|TRBJ2-5
CASSWQQETQYF
TGTGCCAGCAGTTGGCAGCAAGAGACCCAGTACTTC
>.|TRBV2|.|TRBJ2-5
CASSVEETQYF
TGTGCCAGCAGTGTCGAAGAGACCCAGTACTTC
>.|TRBV29-1|.|TRBJ2-1
CSAVRTIQIF
TGCAGCGCCGTGAGGACTATACAGATCTTC
>.|TRBV18|TRBD1|TRBJ1-6
CASSPSARGQSPLHF
TGTGCCAGCTCACCGTCGGCCAGGGGGCAGTCACCCCTCCACTTT
>.|TRBV2|.|TRBJ2-7
CASSEQVHEQYF
TGTGCCAGCAGTGAGCAGGTTCACGAGCAGTACTTC
>.|TRBV11-2|TRBD1|TRBJ1-2
CASSLQDMGQVLYGYTF
TGTGCCAGCAGCTTACAAGATATGGGACAGGTACTCTATGGCTACACCTTC
>once|TRBV27|.|TRBJ1-5
CASSSTPERPQHF
TGTGCCAGCAGTTCAACCCCGGAGAGGCCCCAGCATTTT
>.|TRBV2|TRBD1|TRBJ1-1
CASRADRPATEAFF
TGTGCCAGCAGGGCGGACAGGCCGGCCACTGAAGCTTTCTTT
>.|TRBV4-1|.|TRBJ2-2
CASGSNPSRGGSGELFF
TGCGCCAGCGGTTCCAACCCCTCTAGGGGGGGAAGTGGGGAGCTGTTTTTT
>.|TRBV30|.|TRBJ1-2
CAWSVLAAGGYTF
TGTGCCTGGAGTGTACTGGCAGCGGGAGGCTACACCTTC
>few|TRBV19|.|TRBJ1-5
CASSARGINQPQHF
TGTGCCAGTAGTGCCCGGGGTATCAATCAGCCCCAGCATTTT
>.|TRBV5-1|.|TRBJ2-5
CASSSASREEETQYF
TGCGCCAGCAGCTCGGCCTCGCGGGAAGAGGAGACCCAGTACTTC
>.|TRBV29-1|.|TRBJ2-3
CSVSATVSSTDTQYF
TGCAGCGTTTCAGCGACAGTTTCTAGCACAGATACGCAGTATTTT
>once|TRBV2|TRBD2|TRBJ2-7
CASSTLAGAGEQYF
TGTGCCAGCAGTACACTAGCGGGAGCGGGCGAGCAGTACTTC
>.|TRBV5-1|.|TRBJ1-5
CASSLAGQPNQPQHF
TGCGCCAGCAGCCTCGCTGGACAGCCCAATCAGCCCCAGCATTTT
>once|TRBV2|.|TRBJ2-7
CASLQLGGGHEQYF
TGTGCCAGCCTCCAGCTAGGAGGGGGCCACGAGCAGTACTTC
>.|TRBV2|TRBD1|TRBJ2-5
CASRSEVVRGPLQETQYF
TGTGCCAGCAGGTCCGAGGTGGTCAGGGGGCCACTTCAAGAGACCCAGTACTTC
>.|TRBV6-1|TRBD2|TRBJ2-1
CASSGPGLAGGITRNEQFF
TGTGCCAGCAGTGGACCGGGACTAGCGGGAGGGATTACGAGAAATGAGCAGTTCTTC
>.|TRBV5-4|.|TRBJ2-6
CASSFTYPSGANVLTF
TGTGCCAGCAGCTTTACTTACCCCTCTGGGGCCAACGTCCTGACTTTC
>.|TRBV5-5|TRBD1|TRBJ1-1
CASSFGGGRPLAEAFF
TGTGCCAGCAGCTTTGGAGGGGGCCGTCCTCTTGCTGAAGCTTTCTTT
>.|TRBV7-8|TRBD2|TRBJ2-3
CASSSGTTSGTQYF
TGTGCCAGCAGCTCTGGGACGACTAGCGGTACGCAGTATTTT
>.|TRBV6-6|TRBD1|TRBJ2-5
CASREPGQGKETQYF
TGTGCCAGCAGGGAACCGGGACAGGGGAAAGAGACCCAGTACTTC
>.|TRBV18|TRBD1|TRBJ2-3
CASSLDRGTDTQYF
TGTGCCAGCTCACTGGACAGGGGCACAGATACGCAGTATTTT
>.|TRBV9|.|TRBJ1-1
CASSVQGSRTEAFF
TGTGCCAGCAGCGTACAGGGGTCCAGGACTGAAGCTTTCTTT
>.|TRBV6-1|.|TRBJ1-5
CASSEAGGAYQPQHF
TGTGCCAGCAGTGAAGCAGGGGGTGCCTATCAGCCCCAGCATTTT
>.|TRBV28|.|TRBJ1-5
CASSPLGAGPAQHF
TGTGCCAGCAGCCCCTTGGGGGCTGGACCAGCCCAGCATTTT
>.|TRBV9|TRBD1|TRBJ2-3
CASSGLTGAIWDTQYF
TGTGCCAGCAGCGGGCTGACAGGGGCCATTTGGGATACGCAGTATTTT
>.|TRBV6-1|.|TRBJ1-4
CASQRPGGSEKLFF
TGTGCCAGCCAGCGTCCTGGCGGCAGTGAAAAACTGTTTTTT
>.|TRBV30|.|TRBJ1-1
CAWSPFAGNTEAFF
TGTGCCTGGAGCCCCTTTGCGGGGAACACTGAAGCTTTCTTT
>.|TRBV27|.|TRBJ1-5
CASSPEQPQHF
TGTGCCAGCAGCCCGGAGCAGCCCCAGCATTTT
>.|TRBV6-6|.|TRBJ1-2
CASSYSPQYGYGYTF
TGTGCCAGCAGTTACTCACCGCAGTATGGCTATGGCTACACCTTC
>once|TRBV19|.|TRBJ1-2
CASSKTGPAMYGYTF
TGTGCCAGTAGTAAAACAGGGCCGGCTATGTATGGCTACACCTTC
>.|TRBV30|TRBD2|TRBJ2-2
CAWSVTSGRVRTGELFF
TGTGCCTGGAGTGTAACTAGCGGGAGGGTTCGCACCGGGGAGCTGTTTTTT
>.|TRBV29-1|TRBD2|TRBJ2-3
CSVGGLAKIDTQYF
TGCAGCGTGGGGGGACTAGCCAAGATCGATACGCAGTATTTT
>.|TRBV5-5|TRBD2|TRBJ2-2
CASSPGLAGGTNTGELFF
TGTGCCAGCAGCCCGGGACTAGCGGGGGGCACGAACACCGGGGAGCTGTTTTTT
>.|TRBV5-1|TRBD1|TRBJ2-7
CASSFRQGAAYEQYF
TGCGCCAGCAGCTTTAGACAGGGGGCGGCCTACGAGCAGTACTTC
>.|TRBV5-4|.|TRBJ2-7
CASSSTAYEQYF
TGTGCCAGCAGCTCCACAGCCTACGAGCAGTACTTC
>once|TRBV14|.|TRBJ1-2
CASSQAQGSYGYTF
TGTGCCAGCAGCCAGGCTCAGGGTTCCTATGGCTACACCTTC
>.|TRBV5-4|.|TRBJ1-1
CASQYLEGTEAFF
TGTGCCAGCCAATACCTGGAGGGCACTGAAGCTTTCTTT
>.|TRBV5-1|TRBD2|TRBJ2-1
CASSSTSGLYNEQFF
TGCGCCAGCAGCTCGACTAGCGGGTTATACAATGAGCAGTTCTTC
>.|TRBV19|.|TRBJ2-1
CASSIDRGEQFF
TGTGCCAGTAGTATAGATAGGGGGGAGCAGTTCTTC
>.|TRBV18|.|TRBJ1-1
CASSPIAGTNTEAFF
TGTGCCAGCTCACCTATCGCCGGGACTAACACTGAAGCTTTCTTT
>.|TRBV10-3|TRBD2|TRBJ2-3
CAISGGSGATSTDTQYF
TGTGCCATCAGTGGCGGTAGCGGGGCCACTAGCACAGATACGCAGTATTTT
>.|TRBV7-9|.|TRBJ2-2
CAATPGTGELFF
TGTGCCGCTACACCGGGTACCGGGGAGCTGTTTTTT
>.|TRBV7-3|.|TRBJ2-7
CASSLNPRGRSSYEQYF
TGTGCCAGCAGCTTAAATCCCCGGGGGAGAAGCTCCTACGAGCAGTACTTC
>.|TRBV7-3|TRBD2|TRBJ2-4
CASSFGGRGNIQYF
TGTGCCAGCAGCTTTGGAGGGCGGGGGAACATTCAGTACTTC
>.|TRBV5-6|TRBD1|TRBJ1-3
CASSTGQASSGNTIYF
TGTGCCAGCAGCACAGGACAGGCGAGCTCTGGAAACACCATATATTTT
>.|TRBV18|.|TRBJ2-5
CASSPGQIETQYF
TGTGCCAGCTCACCGGGACAAATAGAGACCCAGTACTTC